The rows below give T cell receptor beta chains drawn from one sample of a study of T cell repertoires in aging, cancer and after chemotherapy. TCRdb analysed the multiplex PCR reads with MiXCR anew, one entry per CDR3 protein. Of 9,000 or so distinct CDR3 sequences listed, under 35% are singletons. Sequenced: blood. The origin of the receptors is a human donor in good health. Both conserved end residues are part of each CDR3. D genes are given only for firm matches. Some rows have no size entry. The others give once, few or many, or a class for an expanded clone.

D | size | J | V | DNA | CDR3
. | . | TRBJ2-7 | TRBV10-3 | TGTGCCATTTCACAGGGAAGGCGGGCCTACGAGCAGTACTTC | CAISQGRRAYEQYF
TRBD1 | . | TRBJ2-7 | TRBV12-3/TRBV12-4 | TGTGCCAGCAGCTACAGGGGTAGCGAGCAGTACTTC | CASSYRGSEQYF
TRBD1 | . | TRBJ1-2 | TRBV10-3 | TGTGCCATCAGCGCCGGGACAGGGGTGTACGGCTACACCTTC | CAISAGTGVYGYTF
TRBD2 | few | TRBJ2-5 | TRBV6-1 | TGTGCCAGCAGTGAACTAGCGGGAGGGCAAGAGACCCAGTACTTC | CASSELAGGQETQYF
. | . | TRBJ1-5 | TRBV12-3/TRBV12-4 | TGCGCCAGCAGCCAAGAAAATTCGATTCTGCCCCAGCATTTT | CASSQENSILPQHF
. | few | TRBJ1-1 | TRBV6-4 | TGTGCCAGCAGTGACTCGAATAGGGCGACTGAAGCTTTCTTT | CASSDSNRATEAFF
. | . | TRBJ2-1 | TRBV7-9 | TGTGCCAGCAGCTTATCGCTAGCGAGCTCCTACAATGAGCAGTTCTTC | CASSLSLASSYNEQFF
. | . | TRBJ2-7 | TRBV18 | TGTGCCAGCTCACCTGCTCAGTCCTACGAGCAGTACTTC | CASSPAQSYEQYF
. | few | TRBJ2-7 | TRBV13 | TGTGCCAGCAGCCCCTTCGGGATGGGGCCCTCCTACGAGCAGTACTTC | CASSPFGMGPSYEQYF
TRBD1 | . | TRBJ1-5 | TRBV29-1 | TGCAGCGTTGAAGTAAAGAGGAGGCGGGACAGGGCGAATCAGCCCCAGCATTTT | CSVEVKRRRDRANQPQHF
. | medium-sized | TRBJ2-7 | TRBV20-1 | TGCAGTGCAGCTCGGCCGGACAAGACTTACGAGCAGTACTTC | CSAARPDKTYEQYF
TRBD2 | . | TRBJ2-1 | TRBV19 | TGTGCCAGTTCAATAAGCGGGAATCGGCACAATGAGCAGTTCTTC | CASSISGNRHNEQFF
. | . | TRBJ2-2 | TRBV6-1 | TGTGCCTGCGCGCCAGGGCGGTTGAACACCGGGGAGCTGTTTTTT | CACAPGRLNTGELFF
TRBD1 | . | TRBJ2-1 | TRBV5-1 | TGCGCCAGCAGCTGGGGACAGGGATCGCACAATGAGCAGTTCTTC | CASSWGQGSHNEQFF
. | . | TRBJ2-5 | TRBV12-3/TRBV12-4 | TGTGCCAGCAGCCAGACCTATCTACAAGAGACCCAGTACTTC | CASSQTYLQETQYF
. | medium-sized | TRBJ2-7 | TRBV6-1 | TGTGCCAGCAGTGCCCGACGGTACGAGCAGTACTTC | CASSARRYEQYF
TRBD2 | . | TRBJ2-7 | TRBV7-9 | TGTGCCAGCAGCGGACTAGGCGACGAGCAGTACTTC | CASSGLGDEQYF
. | few | TRBJ2-1 | TRBV27 | TGTGCCAGCAGCCGGACTACCCGCTCCTACAATGAGCAGTTCTTC | CASSRTTRSYNEQFF
. | medium-sized | TRBJ2-7 | TRBV6-5 | TGTGCCAGCAGTTCCCCCGGACGGACCTACGAGCAGTACTTC | CASSSPGRTYEQYF
. | . | TRBJ2-3 | TRBV7-2 | TGTGCCAGCAGCCCTCGACAGGGAGGGGACACAGATACGCAGTATTTT | CASSPRQGGDTDTQYF
TRBD2 | few | TRBJ2-1 | TRBV18 | TGTGCCAGCTCACTGCGGACTAGCGTTAGGAATGAGCAGTTCTTC | CASSLRTSVRNEQFF
TRBD1 | few | TRBJ1-3 | TRBV4-2 | TGCGCCAGCAGCCAAGATCGGGACAGCTCTGGAAACACCATATATTTT | CASSQDRDSSGNTIYF
. | few | TRBJ2-2 | TRBV12-3/TRBV12-4 | TGTGCCAGCAGTTTACTGAACACCGGGGAGCTGTTTTTT | CASSLLNTGELFF
. | . | TRBJ1-3 | TRBV5-5 | TGTGCCAGCAGCTTGGATGAAGGAAACACCATATATTTT | CASSLDEGNTIYF
TRBD2 | . | TRBJ2-7 | TRBV28 | TGTGCCAGCAGTTCCCAAAACGCGGGAGGGCAAGAGCAGTACTTC | CASSSQNAGGQEQYF
TRBD1 | medium-sized | TRBJ2-1 | TRBV19 | TGTGCCAGTAGGGACAGGTCCTACAATGAGCAGTTCTTC | CASRDRSYNEQFF
. | medium-sized | TRBJ1-1 | TRBV29-1 | TGCAGCGTTAGATGGACTGAAGCTTTCTTT | CSVRWTEAFF
. | . | TRBJ1-1 | TRBV6-2/TRBV6-3 | TGTGCCAGCAGTTGGGGGCGGGACACTGAAGCTTTCTTT | CASSWGRDTEAFF
. | few | TRBJ1-2 | TRBV6-1 | TGTGCCAGCACTCGACCTCCAAGTCGGGATGGCTACACCTTC | CASTRPPSRDGYTF
. | few | TRBJ2-7 | TRBV11-1 | TGTGCCAGCAGCAGGACCCTAGTCGCCTACGAGCAGTACTTC | CASSRTLVAYEQYF
. | . | TRBJ1-5 | TRBV30 | TGTGCCTGGGGGGGAAGCAATCAGCCCCAGCATTTT | CAWGGSNQPQHF
. | few | TRBJ1-6 | TRBV6-5 | TGTGCAGTAGGGAGCTCCTATAATTCACCCCTCCACTTT | CAVGSSYNSPLHF
. | few | TRBJ2-7 | TRBV30 | TGTGCCTGGACCCTAACTCGAGCGGGACAGCCTTACTTC | CAWTLTRAGQPYF
. | . | TRBJ2-7 | TRBV27 | TGTGCCAGCAGTTCGCGCTCCGGGCCCAACGACGAGCAGTACTTC | CASSSRSGPNDEQYF
. | few | TRBJ1-2 | TRBV7-9 | TGTGCCAGCAGTTCCGCCGAGACAGAGACCTATTCTAACTATGGCTACACCTTC | CASSSAETETYSNYGYTF
. | . | TRBJ1-3 | TRBV18 | TGTGCCAGCTCATCCCGGACATACTCTGGAAACACCATATATTTT | CASSSRTYSGNTIYF
. | . | TRBJ2-6 | TRBV15 | TGTGCCACCAGCAGAGATCAAGGGGGTGGGGCCAACGTCCTGACTTTC | CATSRDQGGGANVLTF
TRBD2 | . | TRBJ2-6 | TRBV7-9 | TGTGCCAGCAGCTTAAAGACTAGCGGGAGCCCGCCCCCTGGGGCCAACGTCCTGACTTTC | CASSLKTSGSPPPGANVLTF
TRBD2 | few | TRBJ2-2 | TRBV19 | TGTGCCAGTACCTCTGGAAGCGGGAGGGCCCCCGTTTATTCCGGGGAGCTGTTTTTT | CASTSGSGRAPVYSGELFF
TRBD2 | . | TRBJ2-6 | TRBV6-5 | TGTGCCAGCAGCCTTCCCGGACTAGCGGGATCTGGGGCCAACGTCCTGACTTTC | CASSLPGLAGSGANVLTF
. | . | TRBJ2-7 | TRBV27 | TGTGCCAGCAGTTTTGCAGGGTCAAGCTCCTACAAGCAGTACTTC | CASSFAGSSSYKQYF
. | . | TRBJ2-1 | TRBV6-4 | TGTGCCAGCAGTGACTTTAGTCTGGGGACTGAGCAGTTCTTC | CASSDFSLGTEQFF
. | . | TRBJ2-1 | TRBV20-1 | TGCAGTGCTAGAGTCTCCCCGGGACTTCTCAATGAGCAGTTATTC | CSARVSPGLLNEQLF
. | . | TRBJ2-4 | TRBV28 | TGTGCCAGCTGTCCCTCGTTCGGTAAAAACATTCAGTACTTC | CASCPSFGKNIQYF
. | . | TRBJ2-1 | TRBV7-2 | TGTGCCAGCAGTTTATGGGATCGGGGAGAGCAGTTCTTC | CASSLWDRGEQFF
TRBD1 | few | TRBJ2-1 | TRBV7-2 | TGTGCCAGCAGCTTCAAGACAGGGGGCGCCCCGTCCTACAATGAGCAGTTCTTC | CASSFKTGGAPSYNEQFF
. | . | TRBJ2-4 | TRBV6-1 | TGTGCCAGCAGCGCAAGAGGGGGGGCCAAAAACATTCAGTACTTC | CASSARGGAKNIQYF
. | . | TRBJ2-2 | TRBV19 | TGTGCCAGTAGTATTGTCCAGGGTGGGACCGGGGAGCTGTTTTTT | CASSIVQGGTGELFF